This T cell receptor beta chain was sequenced during a study of blood T cell repertoires in COVID-19. The table came from immunoSEQ multiplex PCR; TCRdb's copy has only in-frame clones and leaves some out. The sample holds 350,000 or so clones, 88% seen once. The sequence was collected from a woman between 25 and 40 years old with COVID-19, enrolled during active disease. Source material: peripheral blood.

CDR3 protein: CASRRVGEYEQYF. The CDR3 region has the DNA TGTGCCAGCAGGAGGGTTGGGGAATACGAGCAGTACTTC. The chain combines TRBV2 with TRBJ2-7; possibly TRBD2 for D (5 bases). The CDR3 has 13 residues. The germline V and J ends were trimmed by 6 bases and 4 bases, with 13 bases remaining between them. Germline CDR1 and CDR2: SNHLY and FYNNEI.